This TCR beta chain was found in a study of OX40 agonist ivuxolimab in advanced cancers. Study-wide context: Ivuxolimab is an agonistic anti-OX40 (CD134) antibody, and patients were treated with it. Three individuals attained partial responses, comprising one hepatocellular carcinoma case and two cutaneous melanoma cases.

General study results and limits: Expanded peripheral T-cell antigen specificity went undetermined.

Profiling relied on immunoSEQ multiplex PCR, and the TCRdb table lists in-frame clones only, not all of them. The table lists 20,000 to 30,000 clones, 88% of them singletons. With respect to this clone: As yet, its antigen is unknown.

The length of the CDR3 is 15 residues. V was trimmed by 0 bases and J by 3 bases, leaving 12 bases between them. Germline values: CDR1 MGHRA, CDR2 YSYEKL. The TCR sequence derives from an adult with an advanced solid tumor such as melanoma, head and neck, liver or kidney cancer. The chain links TRBV4-1 to TRBJ2-7, with D possibly TRBD2 on 5 matching bases. The input for sequencing was CD4+ or CD8+ T cells sorted from blood, taken in a trial of the OX40 agonist ivuxolimab. CDR3 sequence (DNA): TGCGCCAGCAGCCAAGATAGCAGCGGAAGCTACGAGCAGTACTTC. Translation gives CASSQDSSGSYEQYF.